This passage covers 10 T cell receptor beta chains from one sample sequenced in a study of a mutant IDH1 vaccine in newly diagnosed glioma. As for time point: week 5, during vaccination. It was 300 ug of mutant IDH1 20-mer peptide that made up each vaccine dose, given with topical imiquimod. These TCRs' antigens remain unknown. Clones were sequenced by immunoSEQ multiplex PCR, and TCRdb holds only the in-frame ones, with some missing. This sample has tens of thousands of clones, with roughly nine tenths found just once. Here the sequenced sample was PBMCs, taken from a glioma patient whose treatment included an IDH1 peptide vaccine. These receptors came from a woman aged 45-59 years with glioma.

The rearrangement uses TRBV4-1 and TRBJ2-5; 11 nucleotides match TRBD2. V gave up 6 bases and J gave up 5 bases; unmatched junction bases: 8. CDR1 and CDR2 from the germline V gene are MGHRA and YSYEKL. The CDR3 is 15 residues long. The CDR3 DNA reads as TGCGCCAGCAGGTCTCTAGCGGGAGGAATGGAGACCCAGTACTTC. The encoded protein is CASRSLAGGMETQYF.

The chain carries TRBV2 and TRBJ2-7; no clear D. Trimming took off 10 bases at V and 6 bases at J, with 10 bases between the two ends. Germline V gene data show CDR1 as SNHLY and CDR2 as FYNNEI. CDR3 length: 10 amino acids. This CDR3 reads CATRRGEQYF. As DNA, the CDR3 is TGTGCCACTCGGAGAGGCGAGCAGTACTTC.

This rearrangement joins TRBV7-9 to TRBJ1-1; D not certain. CDR3 length equals 13 residues. Looked up from germline, CDR1 is SEHNR and CDR2 is FQNEAQ (reference sequence). The ends were cut back, 10 bases at V and 1 base at J, with 13 bases in the middle. CDR3 bases: TGTGCCACCAGATGGGATGGGAACACTGAAGCTTTCTTT. This codes for CATRWDGNTEAFF.

The chain is built from TRBV29-1 and TRBJ2-2; possible D gene TRBD1, 5 bases. The ends were cut back, 3 bases at V and 1 base at J, with 9 bases in the middle. The CDR3 has 14 amino acids. Per germline, CDR1 SQVTM and CDR2 ANQGSEA. The CDR3: CSVDKRGNTGELFF. The CDR3 DNA reads TGCAGCGTTGATAAAAGGGGGAACACCGGGGAGCTGTTTTTT.

The chain carries TRBV6-6 and TRBJ2-5; 9 nucleotides agree with TRBD1. J gave up 4 bases and V 6 bases, and 9 bases lay outside the gene matches. Germline CDR1 and CDR2: MNHNY and SVGAGI (reference sequence). This CDR3 contains 15 residues. CDR3 sequence: CASSLPGTGSETQYF. The CDR3 coding sequence is TGTGCCAGCAGCCTACCCGGGACAGGGTCAGAGACCCAGTACTTC.

The chain carries TRBV4-1 and TRBJ1-2, with a weak D call TRBD1 (6 bases). The CDR3 is made up of 14 amino acids. With 3 bases removed from V and 4 bases from J, the gap between germline ends came to 12 bases. The V gene's germline CDR1 is MGHRA and CDR2 YSYEKL. The CDR3 region has the DNA TGCGCCAGCAGCCACGTCGGGGGCCTCTATGGCTACACCTTC. It yields the protein CASSHVGGLYGYTF.

As to this clone: At one end the junction does not follow the germline gene, possibly because of a read error. The J gene is TRBJ2-2, the V gene TRBV7-7, with 12 bases fitting TRBD2. The CDR3 contains 15 residues. CDR1 is SSHAT, CDR2 FNYEAQ, per germline (reference sequence). The CDR3 loop is CASSRLAGVTGELFF. The CDR3, as DNA: TGTGCTAGCAGCAGACTAGCGGGAGTAACCGGGGAGCTGTTTTTT.

This chain connects TRBV5-1 to TRBJ2-3; D remains ambiguous. Deletions cut 5 bases from V and 2 bases from J, with 9 bases between. This CDR3 spans 13 amino acids. Germline-derived CDR1 and CDR2 are SGHRS and YFSETQ. The CDR3: CASRGIDTDTQYF. In DNA, the CDR3 is TGCGCCAGCAGGGGGATAGACACAGATACGCAGTATTTT.

The V and J genes are TRBV7-9 and TRBJ2-4; D remains ambiguous. Germline lookup yields CDR1 SEHNR and CDR2 FQNEAQ (reference sequence). This CDR3 is 15 amino acids long. V was cut by 3 bases and J by 4 bases, with 13 bases left in between. Written as DNA, the CDR3 is TGTGCCAGCAGCTTCCTCCCCGACCCTAAAAACATTCAGTACTTC. Residues: CASSFLPDPKNIQYF.

The chain is built from TRBV5-1 and TRBJ2-7; 13 nucleotides match TRBD2. V trimming: 2 bases; J trimming: 0 bases; junction bases outside the gene matches: 2. The V gene's germline CDR1 is SGHRS and CDR2 YFSETQ. The length of the CDR3 is 16 residues. The CDR3 protein is CASSFRLAGGSYEQYF. As DNA, the CDR3 is TGCGCCAGCAGCTTTCGACTAGCGGGAGGCTCCTACGAGCAGTACTTC.